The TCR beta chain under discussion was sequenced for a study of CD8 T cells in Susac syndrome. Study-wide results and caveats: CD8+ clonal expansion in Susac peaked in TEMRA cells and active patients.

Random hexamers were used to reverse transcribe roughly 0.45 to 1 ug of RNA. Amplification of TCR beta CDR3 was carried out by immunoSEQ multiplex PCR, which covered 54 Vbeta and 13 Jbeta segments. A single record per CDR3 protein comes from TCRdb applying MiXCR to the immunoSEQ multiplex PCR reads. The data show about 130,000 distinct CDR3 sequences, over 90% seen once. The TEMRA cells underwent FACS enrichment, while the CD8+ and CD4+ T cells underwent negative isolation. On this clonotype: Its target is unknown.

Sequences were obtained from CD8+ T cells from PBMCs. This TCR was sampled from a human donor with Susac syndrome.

CDR3 loop: CASSPFDRVGQPQHF. CDR3 DNA: TGTGCCAGCAGTCCATTTGACAGGGTGGGACAGCCCCAGCATTTT. The V gene is TRBV12-3 or TRBV12-4, the J gene TRBJ1-5; 7 nucleotides match TRBD1. V dropped 5 bases and J dropped 7; count of bases not matched to a gene: 11. The CDR3 is made up of 15 amino acids.